This record looks at one T cell receptor beta chain sequence and its context. Its antigen is as yet unknown. Sequenced by immunoSEQ multiplex PCR; TCRdb stores in-frame clones only, minus some. The table includes tens of thousands of clones, roughly 90% detected once. This sample is part of a study of OX40 agonist ivuxolimab in advanced cancers. Background on the study: Partial responses occurred in three patients (one hepatocellular carcinoma, two cutaneous melanoma).

Notes on the study in general: Some nonresponders likewise displayed low normalized T-cell clonal expansion. The CD4+ and CD8+ T cells in the blood had expanded clonally by week 6 at 0.1 to 3.0 mg/kg.

The sequence was obtained from an adult with an advanced solid tumor such as melanoma, head and neck, liver or kidney cancer. This sample comprised CD4+ or CD8+ T cells sorted from blood, obtained in a trial of the OX40 agonist ivuxolimab.

The CDR3 nucleotides are TGTGCCAGCCGCGACTACGGGGGCCTTCCTTACGAGCAGTACTTC. This codes for CASRDYGGLPYEQYF. This chain uses TRBV27 with TRBJ2-7, with D perhaps matching TRBD1 or TRBD2 (6 bases each). The CDR3 has 15 amino acids. Trimming took 8 bases from V and 4 from J, leaving 21 bases between them. From germline, CDR1 is MNHEY and CDR2 SMNVEV (reference sequence).